Listed here is a single T cell receptor beta chain. Antigen specificity is unknown. This entry is derived from a study of molecular identifiers for immune sequencing clone quantification. The CDR3 runs to 17 residues. Germline CDR1 is LNHDA and CDR2 is SQIVND (reference sequence). The V gene end was trimmed by 6 bases and the J gene end by 3 bases; junction bases not matched to a gene: 11. Bulk TCR library preparation followed previously described methods with listed TCR primers. TCRdb itself ran the PCR reads through MiXCR, one entry per CDR3 protein. Found here are approximately 630,000 distinct CDR3 sequences, roughly 27% of them singletons; the top ten hold 0.78%. Whole-study findings and limits: Jurkat TCR RNA from one cell was spiked into one million naive cells, and it was reportedly detectable there. Identical TCR molecules sharing a barcode could underestimate highly expanded clone sizes.

As CD8+CD4-CCR7+CD45RA+ cells, naive CD8 T cells were sorted. This chain joins TRBV19 and TRBJ1-4; 9 bases are a match to TRBD1. This receptor was taken from a human donor in good health. Some libraries in this study had Jurkat cell RNA spiked in. Sequencing input: naive CD8+ T cells from blood, with Jurkat cell RNA spiked in. As to subset: FACS-sorted CD8+CD4-CCR7+CD45RA+ naive T cells. The CDR3 here is CASSWDRATGANEKLFF. The CDR3 DNA follows: TGTGCCAGTAGCTGGGACAGGGCGACGGGGGCTAATGAAAAACTGTTTTTT.